Listed below are T cell receptor beta chains from one sample, sequenced in a study of CD8+ T cells in alopecia areata. Profiled with immunoSEQ multiplex PCR; TCRdb holds only in-frame clones, not every one. The data show about 190,000 clones, with around three fifths seen just once and around 4.2% held by the top ten. Sample: CD4+ T cells sorted from blood, taken at week 4, from a patient treated with tofacitinib. The receptors were gathered from a human donor with alopecia areata. CDR3s include the opening cysteine and the closing phenylalanine or tryptophan. Each record gives: clone size, D gene, V gene, J gene, CDR3 DNA, CDR3 protein. D genes are given only for firm matches. A row's size may be missing; if present it is once, few, many or a size class.

-	-	TRBV30	TRBJ1-2	TGTGCCTGGAGTGTAGTGGGAGGGGGCTACACCTTC	CAWSVVGGGYTF
-	-	TRBV9	TRBJ1-3	TGTGCCAGCAGCCCCAGGGCCGACTCTGGAAACACCATATATTTT	CASSPRADSGNTIYF
-	-	TRBV4-2	TRBJ2-3	TGTGCCAGCAGCCAAGATGGGACCCCCGGCACAGATACGCAGTATTTT	CASSQDGTPGTDTQYF
-	TRBD2	TRBV9	TRBJ2-1	TGTGCCAGCAGCCCGGGACTAGCGGGGGGCGAGCAGTTCTTC	CASSPGLAGGEQFF
-	TRBD1	TRBV5-1	TRBJ2-3	TGCGCCAGCAGCTTAGACGGGACAGCTCCTGCGGATACGCAGTATTTT	CASSLDGTAPADTQYF
-	TRBD2	TRBV5-6	TRBJ2-7	TGTGCCAGCAGCTTGGTCGGGTCAGCGGGGGGGCCCGGCGAGCAGTACTTC	CASSLVGSAGGPGEQYF
-	-	TRBV5-6	TRBJ2-3	TGTGCCAGCGGACCGGCGAGGGATACGCAGTATTTT	CASGPARDTQYF
few	TRBD1	TRBV19	TRBJ2-7	TGTGCCAGTAGGTCCAACAGGGGAAGCTCCTACGAGCAGTACTTC	CASRSNRGSSYEQYF
few	TRBD1	TRBV29-1	TRBJ1-1	TGCAGCGTGGGACAGATGAACACTGAAGCTTTCTTT	CSVGQMNTEAFF
-	-	TRBV30	TRBJ2-7	TGTGCCTGGAGGGCCGGAGGGGGGCAGTACTTC	CAWRAGGGQYF
-	-	TRBV4-1	TRBJ2-4	TGCGCCAGCAGCCTGGGCCGGGCCGCCAGGGACATTCAGTACTTC	CASSLGRAARDIQYF
-	-	TRBV29-1	TRBJ2-5	TGCAGCGTCTTCGACACCAACAACCAAGAGACCCAGTACTTC	CSVFDTNNQETQYF
once	-	TRBV4-1	TRBJ1-6	TGCGCCAGCAGCCAAGATCATGGGGGCAGATCTTCACCCCTCCACTTT	CASSQDHGGRSSPLHF
once	-	TRBV30	TRBJ1-4	TGTGCCTGGTCCAGGGTCATCAGAGGTGAAAAACTGTTTTTT	CAWSRVIRGEKLFF
-	-	TRBV19	TRBJ1-1	TGTGCCAGTAGGAGGAAGTTAGGCACTGAAGCTTTCTTT	CASRRKLGTEAFF
-	-	TRBV23-1	TRBJ2-7	TGCGCCAGCAGTCCCATCATACGACACCAACCCCACTACGAGCAGTACTTC	CASSPIIRHQPHYEQYF